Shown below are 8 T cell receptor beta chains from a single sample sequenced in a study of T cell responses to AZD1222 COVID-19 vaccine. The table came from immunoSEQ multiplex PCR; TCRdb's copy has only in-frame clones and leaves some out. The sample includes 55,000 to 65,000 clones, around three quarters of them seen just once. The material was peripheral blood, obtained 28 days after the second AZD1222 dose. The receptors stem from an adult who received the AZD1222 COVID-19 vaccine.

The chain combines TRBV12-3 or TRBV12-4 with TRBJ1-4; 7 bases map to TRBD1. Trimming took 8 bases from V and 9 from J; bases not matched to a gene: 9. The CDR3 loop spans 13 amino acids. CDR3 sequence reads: CASGRQGPQKLFF. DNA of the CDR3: TGTGCCAGCGGGCGACAGGGTCCGCAAAAACTGTTTTTT.

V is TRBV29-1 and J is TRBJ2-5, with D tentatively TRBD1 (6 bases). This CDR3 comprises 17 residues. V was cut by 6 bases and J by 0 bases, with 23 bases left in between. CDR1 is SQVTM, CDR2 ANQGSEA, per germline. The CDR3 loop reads CSVLPGADSLYQETQYF. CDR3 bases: TGCAGCGTGCTACCCGGCGCGGACAGCCTGTACCAAGAGACCCAGTACTTC.

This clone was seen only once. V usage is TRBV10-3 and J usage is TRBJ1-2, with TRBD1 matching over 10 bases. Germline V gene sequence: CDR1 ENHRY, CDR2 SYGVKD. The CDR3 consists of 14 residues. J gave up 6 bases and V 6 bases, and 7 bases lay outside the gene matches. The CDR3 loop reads CAIRRQGATNGYTF. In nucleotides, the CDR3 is TGTGCCATCAGACGACAGGGGGCGACCAATGGCTACACCTTC.

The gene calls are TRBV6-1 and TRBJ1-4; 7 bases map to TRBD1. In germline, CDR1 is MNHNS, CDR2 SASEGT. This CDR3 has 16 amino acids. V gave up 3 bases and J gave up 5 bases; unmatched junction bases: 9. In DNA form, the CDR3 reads TGTGCCAGCAGTGAGAGTGGGGGACAGATAAATGAAAAACTGTTTTTT. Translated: CASSESGGQINEKLFF.

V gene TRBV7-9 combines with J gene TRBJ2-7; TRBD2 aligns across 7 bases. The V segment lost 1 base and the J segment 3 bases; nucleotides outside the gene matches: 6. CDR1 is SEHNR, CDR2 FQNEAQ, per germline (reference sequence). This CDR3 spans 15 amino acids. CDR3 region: CASSLGGGNLYEQYF. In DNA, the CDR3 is TGTGCCAGCAGCTTAGGGGGAGGGAATCTCTACGAGCAGTACTTC.

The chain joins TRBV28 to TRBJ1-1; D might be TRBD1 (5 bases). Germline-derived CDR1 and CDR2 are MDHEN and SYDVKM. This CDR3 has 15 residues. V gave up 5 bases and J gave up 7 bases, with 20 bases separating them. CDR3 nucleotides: TGTGCCAGCAGTCCATGGCAAGACAGCCAGAGTGAAGCTTTCTTT. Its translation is CASSPWQDSQSEAFF.

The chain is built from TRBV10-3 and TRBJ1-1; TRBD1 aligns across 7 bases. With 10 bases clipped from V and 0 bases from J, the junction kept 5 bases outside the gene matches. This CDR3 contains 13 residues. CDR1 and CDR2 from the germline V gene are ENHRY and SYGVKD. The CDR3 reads CATLGQLNTEAFF. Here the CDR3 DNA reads TGTGCCACCCTGGGACAGTTGAACACTGAAGCTTTCTTT.

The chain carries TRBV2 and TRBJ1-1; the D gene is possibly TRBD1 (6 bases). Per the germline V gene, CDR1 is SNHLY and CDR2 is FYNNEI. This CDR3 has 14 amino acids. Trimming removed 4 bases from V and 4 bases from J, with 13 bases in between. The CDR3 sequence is CASSANPGATEAFF. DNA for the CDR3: TGTGCCAGCAGTGCCAACCCAGGGGCCACTGAAGCTTTCTTT. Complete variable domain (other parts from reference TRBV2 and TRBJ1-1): EPEVTQTPSHQVTQMGQEVILRCVPISNHLYFYWYRQILGQKVEFLVSFYNNEISEKSEIFDDQFSVERPDGSNFTLKIRSTKLEDSAMYFCASSANPGATEAFFGQGTRLTVV.